The T cell receptor beta chain described here comes from a study of cytomegalovirus exposure and HLA in healthy donors (dated by TCRdb to about 2017). As for the study more broadly: In an earlier analysis of 587 of the donors, less than 350 Gb of sequence data and roughly 100 million unique TCR beta sequences from 150 million to 200 million T cells were reported. Approximately 300 gigabases of sequencing data and around 85 million unique TCR sequences made up an early release that covered approximately 620 HLA-typed donors. The genetic ancestry cluster associated with self-reported Caucasian donors included 81% of the approximately 430 genotyped donors. The study aimed to test whether signatures of past pathogen exposure could be identified by cataloging public T cell receptors. The study used immunosequencing to profile the T cell repertoires of under 700 subjects and linked those repertoires to cytomegalovirus serostatus. In addition to the first cohort of approximately 670 subjects, a separate validation cohort of 130 or so different subjects was used. To predict cytomegalovirus infection status, the study combined high-throughput TCR immunosequencing, statistical association of individual TCRs with disease status, and machine learning. A later analysis re-examined previously published TCR beta repertoires from several hundred donors and added high-resolution HLA genotyping to investigate patterns of TCR occurrence. Rather than drawing on any new phenotypic data, the later analysis identified candidate immune exposures from TCR beta sequences and the way those sequences occurred across donors. An earlier analysis of around 640 of the donors used high-throughput TCR beta sequencing to judge whether each TCR beta V gene segment behaved as functional or pseudogenic. Donor age, sex, ethnicity and CMV serostatus were collected together with the repertoire data. In a later genetic analysis, genome-wide SNP genotypes for about 55% of the roughly 670 donors were used, and that subset was treated as a discovery cohort. Every repertoire in the discovery cohort had been generated on one and the same sequencing platform. Class I and class II HLA loci were covered by the typing at four-digit resolution. The number of donors typed differed by locus, with roughly 629-640 for A, B, C, DRB1 and DQB1, around 560 for DQA1, 600 to 610 for DPA1, and 472 for DPB1. Because of strong linkage in the cohort, five DR-DQ haplotypes were treated as single units for association and clustering. Among 300 to 500 genotyped donors of the cohort, an average of approximately 220,000 unique TCR beta nucleotide sequences was sequenced per donor, of which about 19% were non-productive.

Of note for this clone: Its antigen remains undetermined. Base qualities are not recorded, but no much larger clone differs from it by a single base.

The library was prepared using the immunoSEQ multiplex PCR assay. For the multiplex PCR, a mixture combining 60 forward primers for TCR Vbeta segments and 13 reverse primers for TCR Jbeta segments was used. Amplification of the CDR3 region of rearranged TCR beta genes was performed with a multiplex PCR assay on genomic DNA. Amplified TCR beta libraries were sequenced as 87-base-pair reads on the Illumina HiSeq System. As for the authors' bioinformatics: In a later analysis, around 80 million unique TCR beta chains were counted across the approximately 640 repertoires, and around 10 million of these chains were shared by at least two donors. A nearest-neighbor algorithm error-corrected the raw reads and collapsed the reads into unique sequences, merging closely related sequences to remove PCR and sequencing errors. Alignment of CDR3 sequences to IMGT reference sequences was used to assign V, D and J gene segments. For a sequence to be retained, at least a six-nucleotide match to both a V gene segment and a J gene segment was required. A rearrangement was called productive if the CDR3 had no stop codons and remained in frame with V and J, and every other rearrangement was called non-productive. Following IMGT convention, CDR3 was defined as the stretch from the second conserved V-encoded cysteine to the conserved J-encoded phenylalanine. Sequences without an unambiguous match to a single V gene segment were excluded from the earlier analysis of 450 to 650 of the donors. An earlier analysis of several hundred of the donors called V segments functional above 56.7% productive rearrangements and segregating when the between-donor standard deviation exceeded 5%. A statistical classification framework was built for diagnosing cytomegalovirus status from the catalog of TCR beta chain sequences. A later analysis assigned V and J genes by comparing TCR nucleotide sequences with IMGT/GENE-DB human TR gene sequences. In a later analysis, CDR3 sequences and most-parsimonious VDJ recombination scenarios were assigned using the TCRdist pipeline. In a later analysis, each TCR beta chain was defined by its CDR3 amino acid sequence together with its V-gene family, and reads lacking a unique V-gene family were excluded. To address suspected cross-contamination and a sequencing artifact, a later analysis removed 450 to 700 highly shared, low-generation-probability nucleotide sequences. In a later analysis, a clonal expansion index for each public chain was calculated from normalized within-repertoire ranks of inferred template counts. Generation probabilities in a later analysis came from a VDJ recombination model fitted to out-of-frame rearrangements, and those results were checked against IGoR. In a later analysis, hypergeometric tests were used to score TCR-TCR, TCR-HLA and TCR-CMV co-occurrence, with a repertoire-size bias correction applied to TCR pairs. In a later analysis, false discovery rates were estimated by permuting HLA or CMV assignments 20 times. In a later analysis, co-occurring TCRs were grouped using DBSCAN, with TCRdist sequence similarity added in when clustering inside HLA-allele-positive subsets. Co-occurrence clustering excluded repertoires with fewer than 30,000 or more than 120,000 public chains, plus five with anomalous nucleotide sharing. Held by TCRdb, this immuneACCESS table contains in-frame sequences only and omits some clones. Under half of the omission traces to an unresolved V gene where checked; the cause of the rest is unknown. V, J and clone size reflect that table, while D and trimming were determined from the DNA. Across this sample there are some 130,000 clones, with about 83% seen only once. The ten top clones hold about 5% of the sample.

The cohort comprised fewer than 750 healthy bone marrow donors. All cohort members were sampled while nominally healthy, although unrecorded immune exposures were likely present. The donor tested CMV seronegative, placing the donor among the approximately 400 seronegative members of the cohort. Every donor gave a peripheral blood sample, and the peripheral blood mononuclear cells from that sample were used for TCR beta sequencing. The Qiagen DNeasy Blood Extraction Kit was used to extract genomic DNA from the blood cell samples. Study-wide conclusions, independent of this receptor: HLA typing was unavailable for some donors at each locus, so association tests used only the typed subset. A further reported finding was that TCR beta sequences accurately predicted the HLA-A and HLA-B alleles for most subjects in the first cohort. Linkage disequilibrium might explain the correlated functional status among segregating V segments, but an unknown experimental factor could not be excluded. The presence/absence analyses assumed that sequencing depth was roughly uniform across donors, and that assumption may not be true. According to a later analysis, parvovirus B19, influenza, CMV and Epstein-Barr virus appeared linked to several top co-occurrence clusters. According to a later genetic analysis, donors in an Asian-associated ancestry cluster had fewer N-insertions in productive TCRs than the approximately 670-donor mean. A few of the identified cytomegalovirus-associated TCR beta chains were confirmed in vitro to be specific for cytomegalovirus antigens. The authors suggested that the approach could potentially be extended to other disease states and immunological phenotypes. An association between a missense DCLRE1C variant and V-gene and J-gene trimming of TCR beta chains was found in a later genetic analysis and replicated in an independent cohort. The earlier analysis of 587 of the donors excluded about 16 rarely observed V segments, including chromosome 9 orphons, because counts were too low. A cluster of highly shared sequence variants was judged likely to represent a technical artifact of the sequencing pipeline. At a false discovery rate of 0.05, a later analysis linked approximately 18,000 TCR beta sequences to specific HLA alleles. A total of some 180 TCR beta chains were listed by the study as associated with cytomegalovirus. Assigning TCR associations to individual alleles was difficult when HLA alleles, especially DR and DQ, strongly co-occurred. Most CMV-associated TCR beta chains appeared to be HLA-restricted in a later analysis, and the HLA associations seemed to be driven largely by CMV exposure. The only immune exposure information available for the cohort was CMV serostatus. In a later analysis, the rate of TCR association differed among HLA loci, with DRB1 alleles having the most associated TCRs and HLA-C alleles having the fewest. Compared with equally common non-associated chains, HLA-associated TCR beta chains in a later analysis were more clonally expanded and had lower generation probabilities. The classifier was reported to diagnose cytomegalovirus status with high specificity and sensitivity in both the original cohort and the validation cohort. The 87-base-pair reads could not distinguish some IMGT-functional V segments, including TRBV6-2 and TRBV6-3, so those segments were excluded. In an earlier analysis of several hundred of the donors, most TCR beta V segments were observed in productive rearrangements about 87% or about 30% of the time, broadly matching IMGT annotations. In this cohort, only TCR beta chains were sequenced, and detectable features were limited by the absence of alpha or paired-chain data. While some public TCRs were present in many individuals, most TCR sequences turned up only very rarely across donors.

The CDR3 covers 13 residues, taking in both the cysteine and the phenylalanine. The DNA shown is the 39-base CDR3, in frame from base 1. V and J are truncated by 5 bases and 3 bases respectively, leaving an intervening sequence of 12 bases. The germline V gene provides CDR1 SGHDT and CDR2 YYEEEE. The V and J segments used are TRBV5-6 and TRBJ2-7; TRBD2 could be the D gene, as 5 bases match. The receptor comes from a woman aged 25 to 45 in good health and CMV-seronegative. The specimen was PBMCs. The sequenced DNA: TGTGCCAGCAGATCCGCCGGGAACTACGAGCAGTACTTC. Translated, it reads CASRSAGNYEQYF.